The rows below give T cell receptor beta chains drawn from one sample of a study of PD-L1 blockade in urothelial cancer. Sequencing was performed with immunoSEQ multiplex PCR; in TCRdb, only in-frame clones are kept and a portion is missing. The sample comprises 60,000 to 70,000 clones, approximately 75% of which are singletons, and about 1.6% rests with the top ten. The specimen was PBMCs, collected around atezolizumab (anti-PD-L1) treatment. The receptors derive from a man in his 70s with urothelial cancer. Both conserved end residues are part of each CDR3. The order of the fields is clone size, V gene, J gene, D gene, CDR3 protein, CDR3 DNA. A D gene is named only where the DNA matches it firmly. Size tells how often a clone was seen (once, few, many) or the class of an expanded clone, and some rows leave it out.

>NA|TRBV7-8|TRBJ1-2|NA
CASSPRTALANYGYTF
TGTGCCAGCAGCCCAAGGACAGCACTGGCAAACTATGGCTACACCTTC
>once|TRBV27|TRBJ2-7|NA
CASSPQPTGAYEQYF
TGTGCCAGCAGTCCTCAACCCACAGGCGCCTACGAGCAGTACTTC
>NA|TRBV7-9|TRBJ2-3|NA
CASSIQVDTQYF
TGTGCCAGCAGTATACAGGTCGATACGCAGTATTTT
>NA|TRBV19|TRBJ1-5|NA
CASSIERGSQQPQHF
TGTGCCAGTAGTATTGAAAGGGGATCTCAACAGCCCCAGCATTTT
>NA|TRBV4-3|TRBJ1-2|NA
CASSLLTSWRNHYGYTF
TGCGCCAGCAGCCTTCTAACCTCATGGAGGAACCACTATGGCTACACCTTC
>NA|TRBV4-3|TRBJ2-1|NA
CASSQEEGYEQFF
TGCGCCAGCAGCCAAGAGGAGGGGTATGAGCAGTTCTTC
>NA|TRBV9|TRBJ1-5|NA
CASGGGNSNQPQHF
TGTGCCAGTGGGGGGGGAAATAGCAATCAGCCCCAGCATTTT
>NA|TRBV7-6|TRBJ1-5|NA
CASSLDGSQDQPQHF
TGTGCCAGCAGCTTAGATGGCAGTCAAGATCAGCCCCAGCATTTT
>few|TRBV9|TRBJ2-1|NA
CASSSSGTPLYNEQFF
TGTGCCAGCAGTTCATCAGGTACACCACTTTACAATGAGCAGTTCTTC
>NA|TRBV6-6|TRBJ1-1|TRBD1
CASSPAGQEGSEAFF
TGTGCCAGCAGTCCCGCAGGACAGGAGGGTAGTGAAGCTTTCTTT
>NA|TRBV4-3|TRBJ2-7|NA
CASSREPLPSYEQYF
TGCGCCAGCAGCCGGGAGCCACTTCCCTCCTACGAGCAGTACTTC
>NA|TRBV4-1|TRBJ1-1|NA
CASSHPEGERNTEAFF
TGCGCCAGCAGCCACCCTGAGGGGGAGAGGAACACTGAAGCTTTCTTT
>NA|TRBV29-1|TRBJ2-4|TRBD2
CSGAGGSKNIQYF
TGCAGCGGCGCGGGAGGGAGCAAAAACATTCAGTACTTC
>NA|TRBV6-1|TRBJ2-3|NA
CASRDPWGADTQYF
TGTGCCAGCAGGGATCCTTGGGGCGCAGATACGCAGTATTTT
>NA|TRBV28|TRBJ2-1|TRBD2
CASSLSLAGGGEQFF
TGTGCCAGCAGTTTAAGTTTAGCGGGAGGAGGTGAGCAGTTCTTC
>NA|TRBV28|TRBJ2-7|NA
CASSLVGATYEQYF
TGTGCCAGCAGTTTAGTAGGGGCGACCTACGAGCAGTACTTC
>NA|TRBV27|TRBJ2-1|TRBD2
CASSRGLAVNEQFF
TGTGCCAGCAGTCGTGGACTAGCCGTCAATGAGCAGTTCTTC
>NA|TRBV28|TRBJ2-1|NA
CASLSGDNEQFF
TGTGCCAGCCTATCCGGGGACAATGAGCAGTTCTTC
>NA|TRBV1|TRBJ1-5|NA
CTSRGTGGVQPQHF
TGCACCAGCAGAGGGACAGGGGGCGTTCAGCCCCAGCATTTT
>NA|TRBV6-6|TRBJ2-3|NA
CASSYSREDTDTQYF
TGTGCCAGCAGTTACTCGAGGGAAGACACAGATACGCAGTATTTT
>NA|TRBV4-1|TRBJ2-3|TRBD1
CASSRDRGPDTQYF
TGCGCCAGCAGCCGGGACAGGGGCCCAGATACGCAGTATTTT
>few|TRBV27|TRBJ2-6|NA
CASGKFSGANVLTF
TGTGCCAGCGGCAAATTCTCTGGGGCCAACGTCCTGACTTTC